This T cell receptor beta chain was retrieved from a study of early T cells in non-severe SARS-CoV-2 infection. Individual cDNA molecules carried attached unique molecular identifiers. One entry per CDR3 protein, called by TCRdb with MiXCR from the 5' RACE reads. Among 90,000 to 130,000 distinct CDR3 sequences listed, about 12% were seen once. This clonotype came up many times. The antigen remains unidentified. Findings of the study overall: The study's VDJdb matching favored anti-spike CD8 responses and missed private and CD4 specificities.

The CDR3 is 18 amino acids. From germline, CDR1 is DFQATT and CDR2 SNEGSKA (reference sequence). The V segment lost 2 bases and the J segment 2 bases; nucleotides outside the gene matches: 14. The rearrangement links TRBV20-1 to TRBJ1-5; the match to TRBD1 covers 8 bases. The clonotype comes from an adult who was a healthcare worker with PCR-confirmed SARS-CoV-2 infection or an uninfected control (not recorded which). Sample: whole blood. CDR3 nucleotides: TGCAGTGCTAGAACTACAGGGGGTTTAGGTAGGGGCAATCAGCCCCAGCATTTT. Encoded protein: CSARTTGGLGRGNQPQHF.